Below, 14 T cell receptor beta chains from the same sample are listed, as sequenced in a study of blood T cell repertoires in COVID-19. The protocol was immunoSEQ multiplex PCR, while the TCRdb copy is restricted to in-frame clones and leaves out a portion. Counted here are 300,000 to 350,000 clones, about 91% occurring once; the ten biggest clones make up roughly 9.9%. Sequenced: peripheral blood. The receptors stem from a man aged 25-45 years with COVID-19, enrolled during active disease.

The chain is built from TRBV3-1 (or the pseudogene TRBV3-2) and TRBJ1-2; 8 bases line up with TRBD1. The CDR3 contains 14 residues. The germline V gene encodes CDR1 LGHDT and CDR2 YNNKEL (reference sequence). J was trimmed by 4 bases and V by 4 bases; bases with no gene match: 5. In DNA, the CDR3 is TGTGCCAGCAGCCGAGAGGACAGGGCCTATGGCTACACCTTC. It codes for CASSREDRAYGYTF.

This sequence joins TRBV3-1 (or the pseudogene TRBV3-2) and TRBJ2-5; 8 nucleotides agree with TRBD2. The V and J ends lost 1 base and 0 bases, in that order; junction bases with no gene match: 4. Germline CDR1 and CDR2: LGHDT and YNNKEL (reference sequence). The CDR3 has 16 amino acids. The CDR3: CASSQVSGGYQETQYF. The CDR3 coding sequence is TGTGCCAGCAGCCAAGTAAGCGGGGGTTACCAAGAGACCCAGTACTTC.

CDR3 DNA sequence: TGTGCCAGCAGCCCCTTATCCGGACGGAGGGCTTTCTTT. Translated: CASSPLSGRRAFF. The V and J genes are TRBV7-3 and TRBJ1-1; no clear D. The length of the CDR3 is 13 residues. The germline gives CDR1 SGHTA, CDR2 FQGTGA. Trimming removed 5 bases from V and 11 bases from J, with 18 bases in between. The full variable domain, in which reference TRBV7-3 and TRBJ1-1 provide the parts outside the CDR3, is GAGVSQTPSNKVTEKGKYVELRCDPISGHTALYWYRQSLGQGPEFLIYFQGTGAADDSGLPNDRFFAVRPEGSVSTLKIQRTERGDSAVYLCASSPLSGRRAFFGQGTRLTVV.

CDR3 DNA sequence: TGTGCCTGGGGGGACAGGATGAACACTGAAGCTTTCTTT. Its translation: CAWGDRMNTEAFF. This chain joins TRBV30 and TRBJ1-1; TRBD1 matches 8 bases. The CDR3 consists of 13 residues. Trimming took 5 bases from V and 0 from J; bases not matched to a gene: 2. The germline gives CDR1 GTSNPN, CDR2 SVGIG (reference sequence).

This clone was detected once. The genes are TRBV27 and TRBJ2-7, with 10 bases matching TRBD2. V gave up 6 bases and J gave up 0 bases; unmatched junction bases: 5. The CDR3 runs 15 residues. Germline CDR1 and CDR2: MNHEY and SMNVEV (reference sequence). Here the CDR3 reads CASSDGLAASYEQYF. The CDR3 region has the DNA TGTGCCAGCAGCGACGGACTAGCGGCCTCCTACGAGCAGTACTTC.

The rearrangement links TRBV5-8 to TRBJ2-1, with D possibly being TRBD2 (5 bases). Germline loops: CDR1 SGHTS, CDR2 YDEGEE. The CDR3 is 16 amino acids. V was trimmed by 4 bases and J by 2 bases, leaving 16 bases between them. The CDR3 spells CASSPRGPSAYNEQFF. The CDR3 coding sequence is TGTGCCAGCAGCCCTCGCGGGCCGTCCGCCTACAATGAGCAGTTCTTC.

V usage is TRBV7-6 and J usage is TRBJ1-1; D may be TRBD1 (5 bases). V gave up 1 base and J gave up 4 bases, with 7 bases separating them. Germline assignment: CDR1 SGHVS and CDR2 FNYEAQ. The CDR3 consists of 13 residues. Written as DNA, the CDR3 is TGTGCCAGCAGCTTAGGGGGGGGCACTGAAGCTTTCTTT. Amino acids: CASSLGGGTEAFF.

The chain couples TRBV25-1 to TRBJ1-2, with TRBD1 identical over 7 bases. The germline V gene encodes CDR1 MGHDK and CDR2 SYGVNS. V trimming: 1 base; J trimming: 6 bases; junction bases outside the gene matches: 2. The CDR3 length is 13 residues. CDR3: CASSEFGTDGYTF. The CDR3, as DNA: TGTGCCAGCAGTGAATTCGGGACAGATGGCTACACCTTC.

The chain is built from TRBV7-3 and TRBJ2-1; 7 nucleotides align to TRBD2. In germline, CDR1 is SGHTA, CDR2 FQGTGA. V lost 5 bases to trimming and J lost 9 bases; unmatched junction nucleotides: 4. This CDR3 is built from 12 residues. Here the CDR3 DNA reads TGTGCCAGCAGCCACGGGGGGTCTGAGCAGTTCTTC. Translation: CASSHGGSEQFF.

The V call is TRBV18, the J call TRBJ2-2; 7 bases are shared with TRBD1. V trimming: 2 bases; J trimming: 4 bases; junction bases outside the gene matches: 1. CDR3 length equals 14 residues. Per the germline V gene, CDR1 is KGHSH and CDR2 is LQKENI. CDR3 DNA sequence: TGTGCCAGCTCACCAAACAGGGGCACCGGGGAGCTGTTTTTT. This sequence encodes CASSPNRGTGELFF.

Written as DNA, the CDR3 is TGTGCCAGCAGCCAAGTGTCGAGGGGGAACTCTGGGGCCAACGTCCTGACTTTC. The encoded protein is CASSQVSRGNSGANVLTF. The chain has TRBV4-2 and TRBJ2-6; the D gene is possibly TRBD1 (6 bases). V dropped 1 base and J dropped 0 bases, with 13 bases sitting between them. CDR1 and CDR2 (germline): LGHNA, YNFKEQ. The CDR3 loop spans 18 amino acids.

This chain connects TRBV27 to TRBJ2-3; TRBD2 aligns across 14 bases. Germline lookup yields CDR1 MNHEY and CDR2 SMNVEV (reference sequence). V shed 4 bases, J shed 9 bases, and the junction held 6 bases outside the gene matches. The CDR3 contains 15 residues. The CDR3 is CASSSGTSGRLTQYF. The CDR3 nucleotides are TGTGCCAGCAGTTCCGGGACTAGCGGGAGATTAACGCAGTATTTT.

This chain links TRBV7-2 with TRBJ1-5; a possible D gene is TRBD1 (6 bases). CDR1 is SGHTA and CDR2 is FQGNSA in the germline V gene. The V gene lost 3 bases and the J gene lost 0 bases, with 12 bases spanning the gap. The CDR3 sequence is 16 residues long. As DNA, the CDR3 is TGTGCCAGCAGCTTGCAGGGGCGGATTAGCAATCAGCCCCAGCATTTT. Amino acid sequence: CASSLQGRISNQPQHF.

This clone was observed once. The CDR3 reads CATSERAGGSGANVLTF. In nucleotides, the CDR3 is TGTGCCACCAGTGAACGGGCAGGGGGATCTGGGGCCAACGTCCTGACTTTC. The chain links TRBV24-1 to TRBJ2-6; the match to TRBD1 covers 7 bases. CDR1 is KGHDR, CDR2 SFDVKD, per germline. J gave up 1 base and V 4 bases, and 6 bases lay outside the gene matches. There are 17 residues in the CDR3.